The clone carrying this T cell receptor beta chain has at least ten counts. No antigen is known for it. V was trimmed by 1 base and J by 2 bases, leaving 16 bases between them. The CDR3 spans 17 residues. Germline V lookup: CDR1 KGHSH, CDR2 LQKENI. MiXCR, applied by TCRdb to the PCR reads, yields one record per CDR3 protein. The sample yields around 40,000 distinct CDR3 sequences, 19% seen once. The record originates from a study of molecular identifiers for immune sequencing clone quantification. In the study overall: Four of five splits of RNA from 20,000 or 100,000 naive CD8 cells were sequenced in replicates.

The study's findings and limits: Clones above 20 RNA copies contained over 97% of effector molecules but under 1% of naive ones.

This receptor was obtained from a human donor in good health. Some libraries in this study had Jurkat cell RNA spiked in. Material: naive CD8+ T cells from blood, with Jurkat cell RNA spiked in. Subset in this sample: FACS-sorted CD8+CD4-CCR7+CD45RA+ naive T cells. The J gene is TRBJ2-3, the V gene TRBV18, with TRBD2 as a possible D gene (5 bases). The CDR3: CASSPQVVEGPTDTQYF. CDR3 nucleotides: TGTGCCAGCTCACCACAGGTTGTTGAGGGTCCCACAGATACGCAGTATTTT.